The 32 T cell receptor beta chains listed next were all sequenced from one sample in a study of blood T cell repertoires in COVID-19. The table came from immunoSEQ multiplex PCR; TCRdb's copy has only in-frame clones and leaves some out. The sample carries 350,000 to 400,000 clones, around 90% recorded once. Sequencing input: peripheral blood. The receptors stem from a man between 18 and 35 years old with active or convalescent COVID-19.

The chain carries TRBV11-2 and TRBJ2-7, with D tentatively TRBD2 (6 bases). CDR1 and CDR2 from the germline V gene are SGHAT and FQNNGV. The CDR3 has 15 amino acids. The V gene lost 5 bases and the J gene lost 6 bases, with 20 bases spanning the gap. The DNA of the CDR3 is TGTGCCAGCAGCCGATCAGGCGCGCGGGAAGCCGAGCAGTACTTC. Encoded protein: CASSRSGAREAEQYF.

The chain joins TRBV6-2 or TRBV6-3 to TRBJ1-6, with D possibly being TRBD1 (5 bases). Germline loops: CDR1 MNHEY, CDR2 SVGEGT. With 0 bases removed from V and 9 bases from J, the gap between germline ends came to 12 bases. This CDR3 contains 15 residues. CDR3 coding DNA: TGTGCCAGCAGTTACTCCAGCACCGGGGGTTCACCCCTCCACTTT. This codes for CASSYSSTGGSPLHF.

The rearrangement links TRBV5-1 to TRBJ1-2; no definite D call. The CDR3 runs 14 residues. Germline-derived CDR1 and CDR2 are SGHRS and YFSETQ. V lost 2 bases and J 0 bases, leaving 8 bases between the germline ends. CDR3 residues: CASSFPETNYGYTF. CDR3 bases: TGCGCCAGCAGCTTCCCGGAGACTAACTATGGCTACACCTTC.

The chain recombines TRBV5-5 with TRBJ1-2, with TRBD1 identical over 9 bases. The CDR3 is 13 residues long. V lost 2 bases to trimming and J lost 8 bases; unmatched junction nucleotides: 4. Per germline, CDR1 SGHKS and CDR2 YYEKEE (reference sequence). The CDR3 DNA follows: TGTGCCAGCAGCTTCGGGACAGGGTCGGGCTACACCTTC. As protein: CASSFGTGSGYTF.

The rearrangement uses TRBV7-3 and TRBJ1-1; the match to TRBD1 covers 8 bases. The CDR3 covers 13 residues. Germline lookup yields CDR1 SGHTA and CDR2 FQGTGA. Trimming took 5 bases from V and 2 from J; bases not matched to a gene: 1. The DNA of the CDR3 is TGTGCCAGCAGCGGACAGGGTAACACTGAAGCTTTCTTT. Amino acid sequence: CASSGQGNTEAFF.

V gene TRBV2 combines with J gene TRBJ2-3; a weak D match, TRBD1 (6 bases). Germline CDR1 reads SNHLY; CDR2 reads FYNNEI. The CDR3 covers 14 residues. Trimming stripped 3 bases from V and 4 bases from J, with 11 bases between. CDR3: CASSEWTASDTQYF. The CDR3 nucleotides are TGTGCCAGCAGTGAGTGGACAGCCTCAGATACGCAGTATTTT.

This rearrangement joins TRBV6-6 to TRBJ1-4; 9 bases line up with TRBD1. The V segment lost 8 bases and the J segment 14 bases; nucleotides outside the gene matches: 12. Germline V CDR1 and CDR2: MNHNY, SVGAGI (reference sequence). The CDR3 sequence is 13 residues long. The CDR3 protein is CASSGQGPSGLFF. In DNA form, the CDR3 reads TGTGCCAGCTCGGGACAGGGTCCGTCGGGGCTGTTTTTT.

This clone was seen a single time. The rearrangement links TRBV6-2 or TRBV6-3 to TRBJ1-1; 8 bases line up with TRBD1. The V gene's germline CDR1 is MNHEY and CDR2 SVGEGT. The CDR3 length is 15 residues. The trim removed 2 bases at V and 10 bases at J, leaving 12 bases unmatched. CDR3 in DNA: TGTGCCAGCAGTTACCCCGGACAGGGAGATACAGGAGCTTTCTTT. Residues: CASSYPGQGDTGAFF.

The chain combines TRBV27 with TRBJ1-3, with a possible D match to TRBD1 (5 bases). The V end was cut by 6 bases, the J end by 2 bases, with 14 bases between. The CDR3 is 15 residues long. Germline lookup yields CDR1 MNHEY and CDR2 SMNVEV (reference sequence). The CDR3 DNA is TGTGCCAGCAGCTTGGGGGGAGGACCTGGAAACACCATATATTTT. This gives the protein CASSLGGGPGNTIYF.

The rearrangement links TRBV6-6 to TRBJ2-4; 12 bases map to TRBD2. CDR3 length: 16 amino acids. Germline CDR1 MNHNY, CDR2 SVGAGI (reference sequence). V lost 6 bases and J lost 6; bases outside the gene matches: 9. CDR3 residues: CASSPTSGGSLNIQYF. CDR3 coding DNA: TGTGCCAGCAGCCCGACTAGCGGGGGCTCCTTAAACATTCAGTACTTC.

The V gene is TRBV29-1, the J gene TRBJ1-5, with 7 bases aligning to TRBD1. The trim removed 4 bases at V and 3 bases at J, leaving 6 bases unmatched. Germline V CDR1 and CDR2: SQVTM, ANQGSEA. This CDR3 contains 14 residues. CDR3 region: CSVGRGTDNQPQHF. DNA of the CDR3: TGCAGCGTTGGTAGGGGGACAGACAATCAGCCCCAGCATTTT.

CDR3 sequence (DNA): TGTGCCAGCAGCGTAGATGGGACTAGCAATGAGCAGTTCTTC. This gives the protein CASSVDGTSNEQFF. The V and J genes are TRBV9 and TRBJ2-1; 8 nucleotides match TRBD2. The junction had 2 bases not matched to a gene; V was cut back by 0 bases and J by 6 bases. Per germline, CDR1 SGDLS and CDR2 YYNGEE. This CDR3 is built from 14 residues.

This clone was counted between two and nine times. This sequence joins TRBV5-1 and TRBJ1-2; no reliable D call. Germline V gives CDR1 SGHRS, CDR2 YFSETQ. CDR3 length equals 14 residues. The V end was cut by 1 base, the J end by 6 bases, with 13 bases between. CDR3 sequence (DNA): TGCGCCAGCAGCTTGAATTTGGCAGAAGATGGCTACACCTTC. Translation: CASSLNLAEDGYTF.

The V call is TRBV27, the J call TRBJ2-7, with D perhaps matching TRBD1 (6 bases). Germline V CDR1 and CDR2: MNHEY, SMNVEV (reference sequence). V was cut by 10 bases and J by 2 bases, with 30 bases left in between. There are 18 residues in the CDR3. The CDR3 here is CATSRGTLLGVGTYEQYF. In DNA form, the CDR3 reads TGTGCCACCTCGAGGGGGACCCTCCTCGGGGTAGGGACCTACGAGCAGTACTTC.

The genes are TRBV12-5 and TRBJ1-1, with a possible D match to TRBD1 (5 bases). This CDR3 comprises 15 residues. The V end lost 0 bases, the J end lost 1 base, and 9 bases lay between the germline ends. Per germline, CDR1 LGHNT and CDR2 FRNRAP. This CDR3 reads CASGLVSGANTEAFF. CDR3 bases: TGTGCTAGTGGTTTGGTTTCTGGGGCGAACACTGAAGCTTTCTTT.

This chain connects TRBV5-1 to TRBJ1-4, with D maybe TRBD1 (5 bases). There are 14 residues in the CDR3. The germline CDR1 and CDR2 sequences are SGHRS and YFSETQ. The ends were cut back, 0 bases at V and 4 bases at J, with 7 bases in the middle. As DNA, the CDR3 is TGCGCCAGCAGCTTGGGACAGTATAATGAAAAACTGTTTTTT. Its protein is CASSLGQYNEKLFF.

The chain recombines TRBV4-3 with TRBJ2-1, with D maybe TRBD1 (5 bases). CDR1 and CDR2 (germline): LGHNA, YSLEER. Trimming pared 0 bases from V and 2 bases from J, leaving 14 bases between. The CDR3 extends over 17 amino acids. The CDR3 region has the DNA TGCGCCAGCAGCCAAGACGTGTGGACAAATACCTACAATGAGCAGTTCTTC. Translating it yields CASSQDVWTNTYNEQFF.

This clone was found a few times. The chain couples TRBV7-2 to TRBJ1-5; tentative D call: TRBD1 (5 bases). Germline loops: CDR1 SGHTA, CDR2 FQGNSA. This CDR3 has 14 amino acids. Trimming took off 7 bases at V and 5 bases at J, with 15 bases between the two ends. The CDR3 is CASTPDIADQPQHF. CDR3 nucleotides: TGTGCCAGCACCCCGGACATAGCCGATCAGCCCCAGCATTTT.

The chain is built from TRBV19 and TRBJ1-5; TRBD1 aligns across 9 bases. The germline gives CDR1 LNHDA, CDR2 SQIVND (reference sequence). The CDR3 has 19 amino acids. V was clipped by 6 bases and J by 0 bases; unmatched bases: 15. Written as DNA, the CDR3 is TGTGCCAGTAGAGACCGGGACAGGGCGAGGGGGTATAGCAATCAGCCCCAGCATTTT. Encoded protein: CASRDRDRARGYSNQPQHF.

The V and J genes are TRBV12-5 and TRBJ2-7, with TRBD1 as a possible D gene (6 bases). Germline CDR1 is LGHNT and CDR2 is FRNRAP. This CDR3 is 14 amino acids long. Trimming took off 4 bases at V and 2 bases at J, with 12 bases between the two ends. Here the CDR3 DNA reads TGTGCTAGTGGTTCCGGGACACCCCCCTACGAGCAGTACTTC. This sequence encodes CASGSGTPPYEQYF.

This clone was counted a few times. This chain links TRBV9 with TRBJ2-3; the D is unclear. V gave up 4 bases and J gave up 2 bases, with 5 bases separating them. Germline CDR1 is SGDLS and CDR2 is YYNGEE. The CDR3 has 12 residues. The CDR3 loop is CASSPNTDTQYF. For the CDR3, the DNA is TGTGCCAGCAGCCCAAACACAGATACGCAGTATTTT.

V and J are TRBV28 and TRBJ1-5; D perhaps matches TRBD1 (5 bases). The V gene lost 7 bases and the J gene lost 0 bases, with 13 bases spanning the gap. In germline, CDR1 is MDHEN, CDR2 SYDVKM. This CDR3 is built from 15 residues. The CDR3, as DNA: TGTGCCAGCACCCCAGGGTACCTTAGCAATCAGCCCCAGCATTTT. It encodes CASTPGYLSNQPQHF.

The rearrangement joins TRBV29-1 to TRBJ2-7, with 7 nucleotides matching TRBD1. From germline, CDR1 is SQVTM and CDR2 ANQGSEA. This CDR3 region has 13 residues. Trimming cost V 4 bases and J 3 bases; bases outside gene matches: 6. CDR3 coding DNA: TGCAGCGTTGCTCGGACAGGCATCTACGAGCAGTACTTC. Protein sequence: CSVARTGIYEQYF.

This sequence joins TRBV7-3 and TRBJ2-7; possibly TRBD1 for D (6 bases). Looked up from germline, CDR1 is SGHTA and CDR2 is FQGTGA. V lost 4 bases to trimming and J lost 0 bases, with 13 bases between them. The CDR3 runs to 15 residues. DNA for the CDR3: TGTGCCAGCAGCTCTCAGCCAGGGGACTCCTACGAGCAGTACTTC. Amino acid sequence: CASSSQPGDSYEQYF.

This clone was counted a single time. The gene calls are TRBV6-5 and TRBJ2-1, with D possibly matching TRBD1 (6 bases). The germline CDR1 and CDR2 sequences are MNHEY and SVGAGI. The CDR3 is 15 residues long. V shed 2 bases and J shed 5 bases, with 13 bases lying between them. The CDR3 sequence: CASSYPGWDNNEQFF. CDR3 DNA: TGTGCCAGCAGTTACCCGGGGTGGGACAACAATGAGCAGTTCTTC.

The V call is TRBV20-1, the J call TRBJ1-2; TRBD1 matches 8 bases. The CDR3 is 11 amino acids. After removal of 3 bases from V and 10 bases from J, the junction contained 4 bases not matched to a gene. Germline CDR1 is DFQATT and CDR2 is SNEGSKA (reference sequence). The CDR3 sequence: CSASGTGPYTF. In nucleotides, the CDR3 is TGCAGTGCTAGTGGGACAGGCCCCTACACCTTC.

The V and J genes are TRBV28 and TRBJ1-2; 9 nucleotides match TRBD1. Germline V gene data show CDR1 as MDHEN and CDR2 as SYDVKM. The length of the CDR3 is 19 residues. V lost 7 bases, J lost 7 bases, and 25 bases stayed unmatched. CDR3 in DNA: TGTGCCAGCACCACGGTCCGGGGACAGGGAGTTTTATCATCCAGTGGCTACACCTTC. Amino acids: CASTTVRGQGVLSSSGYTF.

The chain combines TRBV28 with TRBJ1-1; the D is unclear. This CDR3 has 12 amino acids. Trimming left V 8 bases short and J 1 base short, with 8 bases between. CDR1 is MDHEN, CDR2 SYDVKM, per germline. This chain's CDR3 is CASPTGNTEAFF. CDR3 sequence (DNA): TGTGCCAGCCCGACTGGGAACACTGAAGCTTTCTTT.

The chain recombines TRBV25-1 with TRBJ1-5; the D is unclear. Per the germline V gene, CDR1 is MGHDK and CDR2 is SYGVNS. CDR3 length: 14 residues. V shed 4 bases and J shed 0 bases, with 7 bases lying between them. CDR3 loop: CASSGGTSNQPQHF. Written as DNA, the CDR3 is TGTGCCAGCAGTGGAGGCACTAGCAATCAGCCCCAGCATTTT.

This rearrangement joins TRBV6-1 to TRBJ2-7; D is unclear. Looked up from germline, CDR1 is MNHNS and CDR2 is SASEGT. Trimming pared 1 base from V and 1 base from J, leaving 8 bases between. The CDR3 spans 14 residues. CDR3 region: CASSEVGPSYEQYF. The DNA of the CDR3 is TGTGCCAGCAGTGAAGTTGGCCCTTCCTACGAGCAGTACTTC.

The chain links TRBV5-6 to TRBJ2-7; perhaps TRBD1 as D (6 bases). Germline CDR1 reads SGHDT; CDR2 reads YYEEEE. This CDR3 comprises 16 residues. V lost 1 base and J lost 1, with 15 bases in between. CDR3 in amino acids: CASSLMGAASSYEQYF. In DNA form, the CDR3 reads TGTGCCAGCAGCTTGATGGGGGCCGCATCATCCTACGAGCAGTACTTC.

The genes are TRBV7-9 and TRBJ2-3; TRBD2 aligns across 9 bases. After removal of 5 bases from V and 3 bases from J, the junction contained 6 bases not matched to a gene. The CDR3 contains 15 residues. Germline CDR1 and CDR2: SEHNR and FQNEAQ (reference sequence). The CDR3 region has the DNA TGTGCCAGCAGCCTGACTAGCGGACCTACAGATACGCAGTATTTT. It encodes CASSLTSGPTDTQYF.